Reported below is one TCR beta chain. The sample originates from a study of graft-versus-host responses after intestinal transplantation. Intraepithelial and lamina propria lymphocytes were isolated from graft specimens. Germline V gene sequence: CDR1 LGHNA, CDR2 YSLEER. CDR3 length: 15 amino acids. Trimming at V came to 0 bases and at J to 6 bases, leaving 5 bases not matched to a gene. Sequencing was performed with immunoSEQ multiplex PCR; in TCRdb, only in-frame clones are kept and a portion is missing. The sample carries some 20,000 clones, roughly 78% recorded once. This receptor was identified in a human patient who received an intestinal transplant, so some T cells may come from the graft donor. The sequenced sample was ileum tissue, obtained around 20 days after intestinal transplant. The rearrangement joins TRBV4-3 to TRBJ1-5; 7 bases line up with TRBD1. The CDR3 sequence is CASSQDTGDGQPQHF. CDR3 sequence (DNA): TGCGCCAGCAGCCAAGATACAGGGGACGGTCAGCCCCAGCATTTT.